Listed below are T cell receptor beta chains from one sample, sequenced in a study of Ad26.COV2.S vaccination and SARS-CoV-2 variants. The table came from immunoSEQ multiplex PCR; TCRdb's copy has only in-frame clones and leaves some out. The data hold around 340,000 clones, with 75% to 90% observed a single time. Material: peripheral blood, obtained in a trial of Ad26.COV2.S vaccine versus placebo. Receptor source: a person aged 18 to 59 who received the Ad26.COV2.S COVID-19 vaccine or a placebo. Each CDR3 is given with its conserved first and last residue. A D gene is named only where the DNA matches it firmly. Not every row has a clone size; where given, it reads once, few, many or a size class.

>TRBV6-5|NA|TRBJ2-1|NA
TGTGCCAGCAGTCATCCGCAGTCCGGCAATGAGCAGTTCTTC
CASSHPQSGNEQFF
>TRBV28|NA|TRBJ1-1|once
TGTGCAATCATCGGGGTAGCTGAAGCTTTCTTT
CAIIGVAEAFF
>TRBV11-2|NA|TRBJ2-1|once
TGTGCCAGCAGCACTTCAGGGGGGTCCTACAATGAGCAGTTCTTC
CASSTSGGSYNEQFF
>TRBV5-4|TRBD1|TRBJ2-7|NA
TGTGCCAGCAGCTTCGACAGGGGAATCGGCGAGCAGTACTTC
CASSFDRGIGEQYF
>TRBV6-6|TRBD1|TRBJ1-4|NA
TGTGCCAGCAGTCGATACCGGGACAGTTCCAATGAAAAACTGTTTTTT
CASSRYRDSSNEKLFF
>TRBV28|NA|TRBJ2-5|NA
TGTGCCAGCAGTTTTTCGTCAGGGGCCGACCAAGAGACCCAGTACTTC
CASSFSSGADQETQYF
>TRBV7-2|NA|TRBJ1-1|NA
TGTGCCAGCAGCCCACAGAGAATGAACACTGAAGCTTTCTTT
CASSPQRMNTEAFF
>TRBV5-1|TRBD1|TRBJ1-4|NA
TGCGCCAGCAGCTCCACAGGGGCGGGGTATGAAAAACTGTTTTTT
CASSSTGAGYEKLFF
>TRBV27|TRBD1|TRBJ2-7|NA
TGTGCCAGCAGTATTACCGGGACAGTTTACGAGCAGTACTTC
CASSITGTVYEQYF
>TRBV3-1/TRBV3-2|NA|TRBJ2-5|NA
TGTGCCAGCAGCCAGCGGGGAAACGGGGAGACCCAGTACTTC
CASSQRGNGETQYF
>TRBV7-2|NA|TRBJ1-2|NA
TGTGCCAGCAGCTTAGTGGTCAGGAGCGACTATGGCTACACCTTC
CASSLVVRSDYGYTF
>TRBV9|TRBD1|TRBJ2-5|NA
TGTGCCAGCAGTATGACAGGGGGCGAAGAGACCCAGTACTTC
CASSMTGGEETQYF
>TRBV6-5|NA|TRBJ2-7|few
TGTGCCAGCAGTTACTCGACCGGGGGCCGCGGGTACGAGCAGTACTTC
CASSYSTGGRGYEQYF
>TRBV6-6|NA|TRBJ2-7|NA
TGTGCCAGCAGTCCCATGCGGAGTGGGGGCGAGCAGTACTTC
CASSPMRSGGEQYF
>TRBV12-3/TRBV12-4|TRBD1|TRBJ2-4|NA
TGTGCCAGCACCGGGGACAGCCGGAACATTCAGTACTTC
CASTGDSRNIQYF
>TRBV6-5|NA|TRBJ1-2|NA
TGTGCCAGCAGACCCTATGGCGGAAACTATGGCTACACCTTC
CASRPYGGNYGYTF
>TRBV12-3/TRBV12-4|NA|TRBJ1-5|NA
TGTGCCAGCCGCTGGGGGAATCAGCCCCAGCATTTT
CASRWGNQPQHF